The clone carrying this TCR beta chain has a count of ten or more. Its target is unknown. Time point in this sample: sample taken at primary tumor resection. Sequencing was performed on whole RNA extracted from tumor and nontumor lung tissue, or from frozen PBMC, and the material was left unsorted. Samples were donated by 72 untreated early-stage non-small cell lung cancer patients. This record comes from a study of spatial heterogeneity in lung cancer. Whole-study context: Within raw reads, each unique TCR and UMI combination appeared on average more than ten times.

The CDR3 has 16 residues. Between the trimmed V and J ends, which lost 6 bases and 0 bases, there was a span of 15 bases. The germline V gene has CDR1 SGHVS and CDR2 FNYEAQ. TCRdb ran MiXCR on the 5' RACE reads and lists one entry per CDR3 protein. The data hold almost 75,000 distinct CDR3 sequences, with 10% to 15% observed a single time. Study-wide points: TCRs found ubiquitously expanded in tumor appeared in blood more at resection than at follow-up.

The chain recombines TRBV7-6 with TRBJ1-3; D is undetermined. This clonotype was sampled from a male donor with early-stage non-small cell lung cancer. Sequenced here: PBMCs, sampled at surgery. CDR3 bases: TGTGCCAGCAGTTCCTCTCCCTCGTTCTCTGGAAACACCATATATTTT. This encodes CASSSSPSFSGNTIYF.